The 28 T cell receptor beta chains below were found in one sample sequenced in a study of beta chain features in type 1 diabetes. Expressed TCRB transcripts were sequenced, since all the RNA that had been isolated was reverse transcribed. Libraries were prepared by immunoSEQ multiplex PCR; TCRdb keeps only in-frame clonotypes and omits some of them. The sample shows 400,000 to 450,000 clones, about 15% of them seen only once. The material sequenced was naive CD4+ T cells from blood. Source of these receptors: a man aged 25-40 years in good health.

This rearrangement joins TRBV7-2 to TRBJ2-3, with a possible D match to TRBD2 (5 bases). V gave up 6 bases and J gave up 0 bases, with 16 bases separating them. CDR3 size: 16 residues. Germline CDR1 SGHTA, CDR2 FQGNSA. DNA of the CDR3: TGTGCCAGCAGTCAGATGGCGGGCCCAAGCACAGATACGCAGTATTTT. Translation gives CASSQMAGPSTDTQYF.

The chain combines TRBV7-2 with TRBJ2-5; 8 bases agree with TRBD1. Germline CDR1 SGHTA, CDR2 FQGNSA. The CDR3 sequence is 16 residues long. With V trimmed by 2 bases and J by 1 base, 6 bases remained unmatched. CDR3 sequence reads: CASSLFFGQGQETQYF. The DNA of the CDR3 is TGTGCCAGCAGCTTATTTTTCGGACAGGGCCAAGAGACCCAGTACTTC.

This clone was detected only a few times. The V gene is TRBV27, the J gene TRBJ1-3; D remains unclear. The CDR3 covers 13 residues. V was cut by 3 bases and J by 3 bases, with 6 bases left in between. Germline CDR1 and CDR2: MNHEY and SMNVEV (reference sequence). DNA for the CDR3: TGTGCCAGCAGTTTCAGATATGGAAACACCATATATTTT. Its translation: CASSFRYGNTIYF.

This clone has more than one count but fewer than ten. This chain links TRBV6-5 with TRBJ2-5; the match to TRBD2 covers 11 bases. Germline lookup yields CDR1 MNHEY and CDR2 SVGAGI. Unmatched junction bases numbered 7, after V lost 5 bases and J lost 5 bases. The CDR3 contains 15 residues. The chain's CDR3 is CASSGLAGGRETQYF. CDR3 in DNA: TGTGCCAGCAGTGGATTAGCGGGGGGGCGTGAGACCCAGTACTTC.

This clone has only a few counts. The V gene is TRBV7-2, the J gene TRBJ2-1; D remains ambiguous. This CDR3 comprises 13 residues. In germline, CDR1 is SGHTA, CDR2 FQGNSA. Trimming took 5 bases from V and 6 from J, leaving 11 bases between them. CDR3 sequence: CASSTRATNEQFF. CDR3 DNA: TGTGCCAGCAGCACCCGGGCCACCAATGAGCAGTTCTTC.

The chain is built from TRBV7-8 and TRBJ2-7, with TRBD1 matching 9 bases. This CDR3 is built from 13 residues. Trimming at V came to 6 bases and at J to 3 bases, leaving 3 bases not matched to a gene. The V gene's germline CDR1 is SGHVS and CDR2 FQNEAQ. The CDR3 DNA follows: TGTGCCAGCAGTTTGGACAGGGGCTACGAGCAGTACTTC. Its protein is CASSLDRGYEQYF.

CDR3 DNA sequence: TGTGCCACCAGCAGAGATCAGGGACAGCGATACAATGAGCAGTTCTTC. Residues: CATSRDQGQRYNEQFF. The gene calls are TRBV15 and TRBJ2-1; TRBD1 aligns across 7 bases. V was clipped by 0 bases and J by 4 bases; unmatched bases: 6. Germline CDR1 reads LNHNV; CDR2 reads YYDKDF (reference sequence). The CDR3 is made up of 16 amino acids.

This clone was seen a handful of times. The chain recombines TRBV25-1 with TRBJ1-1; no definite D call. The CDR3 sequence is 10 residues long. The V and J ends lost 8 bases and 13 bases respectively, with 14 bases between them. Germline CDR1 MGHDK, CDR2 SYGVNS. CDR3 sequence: CASEGRYVFF. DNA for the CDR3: TGTGCCAGCGAGGGCCGGTACGTTTTCTTT.

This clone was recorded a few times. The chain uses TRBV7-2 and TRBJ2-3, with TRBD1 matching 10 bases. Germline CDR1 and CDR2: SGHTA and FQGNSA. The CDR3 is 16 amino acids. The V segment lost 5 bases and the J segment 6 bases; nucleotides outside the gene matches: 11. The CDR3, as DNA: TGTGCCAGCAGCCCAACGGACAGGGGGAAGTTGGATACGCAGTATTTT. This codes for CASSPTDRGKLDTQYF.

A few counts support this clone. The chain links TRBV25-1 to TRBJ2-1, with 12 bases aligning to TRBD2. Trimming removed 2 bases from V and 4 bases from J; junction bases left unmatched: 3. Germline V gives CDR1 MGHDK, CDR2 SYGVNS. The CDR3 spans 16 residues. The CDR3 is CASSEALAGGYNEQFF. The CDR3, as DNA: TGTGCCAGCAGTGAAGCCCTAGCGGGAGGGTACAATGAGCAGTTCTTC.

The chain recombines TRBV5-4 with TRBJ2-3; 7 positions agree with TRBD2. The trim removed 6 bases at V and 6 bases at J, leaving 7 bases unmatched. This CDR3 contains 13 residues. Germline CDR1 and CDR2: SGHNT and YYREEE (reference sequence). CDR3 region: CASTTGGRDTQYF. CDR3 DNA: TGTGCCAGCACAACGGGGGGACGGGATACGCAGTATTTT. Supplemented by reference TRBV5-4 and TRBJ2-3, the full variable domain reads ETGVTQSPTHLIKTRGQQVTLRCSSQSGHNTVSWYQQALGQGPQFIFQYYREEENGRGNFPPRFSGLQFPNYSSELNVNALELDDSALYLCASTTGGRDTQYFGPGTRLTVL.

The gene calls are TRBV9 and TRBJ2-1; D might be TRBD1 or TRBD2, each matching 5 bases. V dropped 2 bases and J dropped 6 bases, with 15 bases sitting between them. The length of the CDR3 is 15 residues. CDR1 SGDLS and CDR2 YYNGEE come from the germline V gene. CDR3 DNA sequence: TGTGCCAGCAGCGTCGGGGACGTTCGGATCAATGAGCAGTTCTTC. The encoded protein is CASSVGDVRINEQFF.

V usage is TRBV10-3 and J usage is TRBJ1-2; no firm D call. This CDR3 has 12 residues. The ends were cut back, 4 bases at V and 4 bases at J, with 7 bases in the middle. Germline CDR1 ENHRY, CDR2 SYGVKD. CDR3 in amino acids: CAISGSVYGYTF. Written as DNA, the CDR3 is TGTGCCATCAGTGGCTCAGTCTATGGCTACACCTTC.

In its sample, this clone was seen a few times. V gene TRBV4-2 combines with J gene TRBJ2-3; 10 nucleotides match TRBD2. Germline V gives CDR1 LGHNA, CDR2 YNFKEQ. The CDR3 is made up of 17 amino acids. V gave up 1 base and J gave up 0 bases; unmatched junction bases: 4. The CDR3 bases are TGTGCCAGCAGCCAAGCGACTAGCGGGTCTAGCACAGATACGCAGTATTTT. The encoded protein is CASSQATSGSSTDTQYF.

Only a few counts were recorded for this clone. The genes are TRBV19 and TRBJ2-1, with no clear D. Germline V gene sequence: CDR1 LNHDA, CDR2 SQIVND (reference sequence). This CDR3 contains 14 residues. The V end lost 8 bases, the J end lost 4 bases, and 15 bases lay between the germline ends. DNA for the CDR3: TGTGCCAGTCGCCCAGGAGATTCTTACAATGAGCAGTTCTTC. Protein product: CASRPGDSYNEQFF.

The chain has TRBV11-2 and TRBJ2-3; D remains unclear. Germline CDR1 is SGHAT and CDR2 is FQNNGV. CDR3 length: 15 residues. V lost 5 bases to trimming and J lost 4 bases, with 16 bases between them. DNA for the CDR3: TGTGCCAGCAGCCCCATCCAGTGGTTCGCAGATACGCAGTATTTT. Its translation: CASSPIQWFADTQYF.

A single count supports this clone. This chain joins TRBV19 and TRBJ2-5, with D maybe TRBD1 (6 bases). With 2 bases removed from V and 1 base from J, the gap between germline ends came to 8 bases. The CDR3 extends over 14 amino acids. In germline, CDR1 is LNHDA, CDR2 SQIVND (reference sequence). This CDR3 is CASSIQGLQETQYF. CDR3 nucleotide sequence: TGTGCCAGTAGTATACAGGGGCTCCAAGAGACCCAGTACTTC.

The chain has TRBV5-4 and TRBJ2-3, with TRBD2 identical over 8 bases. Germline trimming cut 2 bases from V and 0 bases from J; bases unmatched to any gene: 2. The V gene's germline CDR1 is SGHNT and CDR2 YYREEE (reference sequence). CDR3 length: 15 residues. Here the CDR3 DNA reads TGTGCCAGCAGCTTAGGCGGGGGGAGCACAGATACGCAGTATTTT. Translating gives CASSLGGGSTDTQYF.

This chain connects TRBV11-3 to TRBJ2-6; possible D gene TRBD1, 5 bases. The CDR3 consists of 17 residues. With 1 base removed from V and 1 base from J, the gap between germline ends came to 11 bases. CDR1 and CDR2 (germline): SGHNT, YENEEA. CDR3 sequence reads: CASSLVLGDSGANVLTF. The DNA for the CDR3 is TGTGCCAGCAGCTTAGTATTAGGGGATTCTGGGGCCAACGTCCTGACTTTC.

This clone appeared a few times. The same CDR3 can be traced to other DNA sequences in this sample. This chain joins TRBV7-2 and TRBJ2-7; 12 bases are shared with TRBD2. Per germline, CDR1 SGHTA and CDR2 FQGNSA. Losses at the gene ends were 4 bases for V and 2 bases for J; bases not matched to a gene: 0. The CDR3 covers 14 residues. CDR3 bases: TGTGCCAGCAGCTCTAGCGGGGGGGCCTACGAGCAGTACTTC. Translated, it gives CASSSSGGAYEQYF.

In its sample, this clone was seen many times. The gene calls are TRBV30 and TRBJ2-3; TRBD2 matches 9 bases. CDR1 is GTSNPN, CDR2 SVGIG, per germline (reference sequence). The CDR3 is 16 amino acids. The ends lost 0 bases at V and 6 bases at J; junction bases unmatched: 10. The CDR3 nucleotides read TGTGCCTGGAGTGTCCTCCGCGCGGGAGGGAAGGATACGCAGTATTTT. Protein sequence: CAWSVLRAGGKDTQYF.

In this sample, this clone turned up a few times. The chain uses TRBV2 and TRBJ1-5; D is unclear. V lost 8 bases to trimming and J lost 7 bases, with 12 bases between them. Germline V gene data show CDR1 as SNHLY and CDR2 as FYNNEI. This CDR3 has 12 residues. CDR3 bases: TGTGCCAGCGCTGGTCGGCTGCAGCCCCAGCATTTT. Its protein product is CASAGRLQPQHF.

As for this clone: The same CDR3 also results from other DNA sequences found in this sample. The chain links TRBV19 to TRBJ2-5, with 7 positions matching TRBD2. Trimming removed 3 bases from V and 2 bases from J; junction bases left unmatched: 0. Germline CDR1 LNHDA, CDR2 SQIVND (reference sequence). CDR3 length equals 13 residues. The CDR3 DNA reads TGTGCCAGTAGTATTAGCGGGCAAGAGACCCAGTACTTC. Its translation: CASSISGQETQYF.

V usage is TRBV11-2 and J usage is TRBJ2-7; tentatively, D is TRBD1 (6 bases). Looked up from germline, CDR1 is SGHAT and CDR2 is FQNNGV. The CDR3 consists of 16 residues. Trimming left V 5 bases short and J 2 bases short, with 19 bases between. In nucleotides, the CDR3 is TGTGCCAGCAGCCCCATCAGGGGACGAAAGACCTACGAGCAGTACTTC. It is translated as CASSPIRGRKTYEQYF. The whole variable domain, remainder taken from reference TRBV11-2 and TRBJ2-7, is EAGVAQSPRYKIIEKRQSVAFWCNPISGHATLYWYQQILGQGPKLLIQFQNNGVVDDSQLPKDRFSAERLKGVDSTLKIQPAKLEDSAVYLCASSPIRGRKTYEQYFGPGTRLTVT.

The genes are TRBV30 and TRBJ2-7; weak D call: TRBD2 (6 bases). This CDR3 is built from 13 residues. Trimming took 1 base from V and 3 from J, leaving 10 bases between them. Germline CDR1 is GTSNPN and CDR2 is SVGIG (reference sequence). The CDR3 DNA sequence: TGTGCCTGGAGTGGGAGGGCGGGCTACGAGCAGTACGTC. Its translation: CAWSGRAGYEQYV.

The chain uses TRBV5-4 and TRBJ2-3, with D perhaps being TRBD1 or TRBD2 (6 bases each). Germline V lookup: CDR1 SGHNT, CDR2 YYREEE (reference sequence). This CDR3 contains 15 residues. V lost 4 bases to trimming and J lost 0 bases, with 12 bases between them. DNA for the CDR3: TGTGCCAGCAGCGCACAGGGACTTAGCACAGATACGCAGTATTTT. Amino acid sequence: CASSAQGLSTDTQYF. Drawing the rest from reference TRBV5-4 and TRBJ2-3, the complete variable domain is ETGVTQSPTHLIKTRGQQVTLRCSSQSGHNTVSWYQQALGQGPQFIFQYYREEENGRGNFPPRFSGLQFPNYSSELNVNALELDDSALYLCASSAQGLSTDTQYFGPGTRLTVL.

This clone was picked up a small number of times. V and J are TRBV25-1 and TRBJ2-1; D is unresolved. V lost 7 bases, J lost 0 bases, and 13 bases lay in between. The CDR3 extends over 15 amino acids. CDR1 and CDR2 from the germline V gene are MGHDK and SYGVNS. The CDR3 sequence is CASTEDPLSYNEQFF. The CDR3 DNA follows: TGTGCCAGCACCGAAGACCCGCTCTCCTACAATGAGCAGTTCTTC.

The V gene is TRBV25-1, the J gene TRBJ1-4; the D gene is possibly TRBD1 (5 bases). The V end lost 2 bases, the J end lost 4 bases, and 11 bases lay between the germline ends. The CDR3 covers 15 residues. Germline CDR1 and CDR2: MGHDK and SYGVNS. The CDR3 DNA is TGTGCCAGCAGTGAAGGGGCCAGGGTTAATGAAAAACTGTTTTTT. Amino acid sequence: CASSEGARVNEKLFF.